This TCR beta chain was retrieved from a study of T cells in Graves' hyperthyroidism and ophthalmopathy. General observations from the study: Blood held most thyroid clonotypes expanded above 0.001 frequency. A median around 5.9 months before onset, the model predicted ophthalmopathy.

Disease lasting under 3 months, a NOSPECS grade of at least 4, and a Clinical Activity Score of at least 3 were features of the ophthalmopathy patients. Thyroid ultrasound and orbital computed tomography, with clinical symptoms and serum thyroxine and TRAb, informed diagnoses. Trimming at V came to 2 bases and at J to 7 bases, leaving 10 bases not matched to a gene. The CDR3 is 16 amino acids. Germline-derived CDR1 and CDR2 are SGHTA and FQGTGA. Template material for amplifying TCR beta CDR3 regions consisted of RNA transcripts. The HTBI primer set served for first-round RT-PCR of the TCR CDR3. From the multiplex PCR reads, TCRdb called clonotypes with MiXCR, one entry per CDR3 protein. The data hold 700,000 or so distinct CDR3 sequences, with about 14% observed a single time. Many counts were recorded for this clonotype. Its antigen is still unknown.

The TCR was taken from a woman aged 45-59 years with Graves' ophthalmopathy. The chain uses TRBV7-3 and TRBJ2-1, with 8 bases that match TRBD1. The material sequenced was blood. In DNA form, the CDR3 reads TGTGCCAGCAGCTTATTTGGACAGGGCAATACTAATGAGCAGTTCTTC. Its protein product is CASSLFGQGNTNEQFF.